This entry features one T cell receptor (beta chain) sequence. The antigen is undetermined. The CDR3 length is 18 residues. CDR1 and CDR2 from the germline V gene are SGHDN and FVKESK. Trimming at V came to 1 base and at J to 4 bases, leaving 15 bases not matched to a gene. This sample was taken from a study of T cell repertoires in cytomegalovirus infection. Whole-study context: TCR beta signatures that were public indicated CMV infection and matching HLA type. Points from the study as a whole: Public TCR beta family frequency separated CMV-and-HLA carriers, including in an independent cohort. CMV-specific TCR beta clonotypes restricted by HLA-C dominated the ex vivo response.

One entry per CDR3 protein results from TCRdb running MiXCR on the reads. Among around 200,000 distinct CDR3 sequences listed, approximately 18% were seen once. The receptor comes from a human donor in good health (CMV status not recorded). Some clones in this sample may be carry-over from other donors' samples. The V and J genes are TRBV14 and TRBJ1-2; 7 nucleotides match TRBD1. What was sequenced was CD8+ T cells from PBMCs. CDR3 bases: TGTGCCAGCAGCCAAGTAGACGAACGGACAGGAGAATCCTATGGCTACACCTTC. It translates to CASSQVDERTGESYGYTF.